These T cell receptor beta chains were read from a single sample in a study of blood T cells in healthy people across ages. TCRdb re-analysed the 5' RACE reads in MiXCR, keeping a single row per CDR3 protein. The data contain under 2,000,000 distinct CDR3 sequences, around half of them singletons. Specimen: blood. Source of these receptors: a woman aged 40 to 55 in good health. CDR3s include the opening cysteine and the closing phenylalanine or tryptophan. The D gene is left open where the match is weak. Clone size appears in some rows only: once, few, many, or a class for an expanded clone.

V	D	size	J	DNA	CDR3
TRBV5-1	TRBD2	many	TRBJ2-1	TGTGCCAGCAGTTTAGGTCGGGGGGGCGATGAGCAGTTCTTC	CASSLGRGGDEQFF
TRBV7-2	TRBD1	many	TRBJ1-2	TGTGCCAGCAGCATGGACAGGGCACCCTCCTATGGCTACACCTTC	CASSMDRAPSYGYTF
TRBV14	NA	few	TRBJ2-7	TGTGCCAGCAGCCACCCACCGCTTTCCTACGAGCAGTACTTC	CASSHPPLSYEQYF
TRBV20-1	NA	NA	TRBJ2-2	TGCAGTGCCACCGTCGGGTTTGAGGCCGGGGAGCTGTTTTTT	CSATVGFEAGELFF
TRBV6-6	TRBD1	NA	TRBJ1-5	TGTGCCAGCACAAAAAGGACAGGGGTGAAGGAACAGCCCCAGCATTTT	CASTKRTGVKEQPQHF
TRBV29-1	NA	NA	TRBJ2-3	TGCAGCGTTGTGACGGGGTCGTACACAGATACGCAGTATTTT	CSVVTGSYTDTQYF
TRBV27	NA	NA	TRBJ2-7	TGTGCCAGCAAGCAGGGCTCCTACAATGAGCAGTACTTC	CASKQGSYNEQYF
TRBV4-3	NA	NA	TRBJ1-5	TGCGCCAGCAGCCAAGATCTGATGGAGGGGGGCAATCAGCCCCAGCATTTT	CASSQDLMEGGNQPQHF
TRBV7-2	TRBD2	NA	TRBJ2-5	TGTGCCGGCAGCTTAGCCGGGCGGGGGATTCAAGAGACCCAGTACTTC	CAGSLAGRGIQETQYF
TRBV13	TRBD2	NA	TRBJ2-1	TGTGCCAGCAGCCCACCCAGACTAGCGGGGGGGCCAGGCGAGCAGTTCTTC	CASSPPRLAGGPGEQFF
TRBV28	TRBD2	NA	TRBJ2-7	TGTGCCAGCGCCTCGGGGGGGGTGGCCTACGAGCAGTACTTC	CASASGGVAYEQYF
TRBV29-1	NA	few	TRBJ2-7	TGCAGCGTTGCAACCAGGCACGAGCAGTACTTC	CSVATRHEQYF
TRBV4-3	TRBD1	NA	TRBJ1-2	TGCGCCAGCAGCCAACAACAGGGGAACTATGGCTACACCTTC	CASSQQQGNYGYTF
TRBV7-6	NA	NA	TRBJ2-7	TGTGCCAGCAGTCCTAGGGTCGGATTCTACGAGCAGTACTTC	CASSPRVGFYEQYF
TRBV29-1	NA	many	TRBJ2-7	TGCAGCGTTTGGGGCCAAACCTACGAGCAGTACTTC	CSVWGQTYEQYF
TRBV5-1	NA	NA	TRBJ2-1	TGCGCCAGCTACGAGACATACAATGAGCAGTTCTTC	CASYETYNEQFF
TRBV20-1	NA	few	TRBJ2-1	TGCAGTGCTAGCGGACTCTACAATGAGCAGTTCTTC	CSASGLYNEQFF
TRBV6-2/TRBV6-3	NA	NA	TRBJ2-7	TGTGCCAGCAGTGACACAGCGAGCTACGAGCAGTACTTC	CASSDTASYEQYF
TRBV27	NA	NA	TRBJ2-3	TGTGCCAGCAGTTTATTTAGTGGGAAGAGATATATGGATACGCAGTATTTT	CASSLFSGKRYMDTQYF
TRBV7-9	NA	NA	TRBJ1-1	TGTGCCAGCAGCTCCCCAGGGGACGAAGGGGCTTTCTTT	CASSSPGDEGAFF
TRBV6-5	TRBD2	NA	TRBJ2-5	TGTGCCAGCAGGCCCGGACGAGCGGGGGCGGAGACCCAGTACTTC	CASRPGRAGAETQYF
TRBV13	TRBD2	NA	TRBJ2-1	TGTGCCAGCAGCTTAGGAGCTAGCGGGGGGTCCTACAATGAGCAGTTCTTC	CASSLGASGGSYNEQFF
TRBV7-2	NA	many	TRBJ2-3	TGTGCCAGCAGCTCGGACTTAACAGATACGCAGTATTTT	CASSSDLTDTQYF
TRBV9	NA	NA	TRBJ1-6	TGTGCCAGCGCGAGCCGGGGTGGTAATTCACCCCTCCACTTT	CASASRGGNSPLHF
TRBV7-2	NA	once	TRBJ2-6	TGTGCCAGCAGCACTCCCCGGGCTGGGGACGGGGCCAACGTCCTGACTTTC	CASSTPRAGDGANVLTF
TRBV29-1	NA	NA	TRBJ2-7	TGCAGCATAACTACAGGGCCCCGTGGAGAGCAGTACTTC	CSITTGPRGEQYF
TRBV10-1	NA	NA	TRBJ2-4	TGCGCCAGCAGTGAAAAGGCTTCCCTAAGGGAGACACAGTACTTC	CASSEKASLRETQYF
TRBV4-3	NA	few	TRBJ1-2	TGCGCCAGCAGCCAAGCCCCAATCGGGGGGGCGCATGGCTACACCTTC	CASSQAPIGGAHGYTF